Below are 14 T cell receptor beta chains sequenced from a single sample in a study of blood T cell repertoires in COVID-19. The repertoire was sequenced with immunoSEQ multiplex PCR; TCRdb's copy has only in-frame clones and lacks some. Here the sample spans 140,000 to 150,000 clones, roughly 84% being singletons. Sequencing was performed on peripheral blood. These receptors were collected from a human donor in a cohort sampled during active COVID-19.

This clone was seen only once. V and J are TRBV7-2 and TRBJ1-6; maybe TRBD1 (6 bases). This CDR3 has 15 amino acids. V lost 1 base and J lost 10, with 14 bases in between. The germline V gene encodes CDR1 SGHTA and CDR2 FQGNSA. In DNA, the CDR3 is TGTGCCAGCAGCTTAGAGGCGACAGGAGGCTCACCCCTCCACTTT. It is translated as CASSLEATGGSPLHF.

This rearrangement joins TRBV5-1 to TRBJ2-1; no definite D call. With 4 bases removed from V and 9 bases from J, the gap between germline ends came to 20 bases. The CDR3 loop spans 15 amino acids. Germline CDR1 reads SGHRS; CDR2 reads YFSETQ. CDR3 sequence reads: CASSETNNLISEQFF. The CDR3, as DNA: TGCGCCAGCAGCGAGACAAACAATTTAATCAGTGAGCAGTTCTTC.

J is TRBJ2-1 and V is TRBV19, with 7 bases identical to TRBD1. The CDR3 is made up of 14 amino acids. Germline V gene data show CDR1 as LNHDA and CDR2 as SQIVND (reference sequence). V was clipped by 4 bases and J by 8 bases; unmatched bases: 8. In DNA, the CDR3 is TGTGCCAGTAGTAAGAGGGGGCTTGTGGATGAGCAGTTCTTC. It translates to CASSKRGLVDEQFF.

The rearrangement uses TRBV5-4 and TRBJ2-3; TRBD1 agrees at 9 bases. The CDR3 spans 15 residues. Germline CDR1 is SGHNT and CDR2 is YYREEE (reference sequence). V gave up 5 bases and J gave up 6 bases; unmatched junction bases: 10. The chain's CDR3 is CASSSPGQGLDTQYF. DNA for the CDR3: TGTGCCAGCAGTTCCCCGGGACAGGGTTTGGATACGCAGTATTTT. The full variable domain, completed using reference TRBV5-4 and TRBJ2-3, is ETGVTQSPTHLIKTRGQQVTLRCSSQSGHNTVSWYQQALGQGPQFIFQYYREEENGRGNFPPRFSGLQFPNYSSELNVNALELDDSALYLCASSSPGQGLDTQYFGPGTRLTVL.

This clone showed up just once. The J gene is TRBJ1-2, the V gene TRBV11-3, with D possibly being TRBD1 (5 bases). Germline V CDR1 and CDR2: SGHNT, YENEEA. V was cut by 5 bases and J by 6 bases, with 19 bases left in between. There are 15 residues in the CDR3. For the CDR3, the DNA is TGTGCCAGCAGCCAGAACATCAAAGGAGGGGATGGCTACACCTTC. This gives the protein CASSQNIKGGDGYTF.

The CDR3 loop is CASSQDRVGHEQFF. The CDR3 coding sequence is TGCGCCAGCAGCCAAGACAGGGTCGGCCATGAGCAGTTCTTC. The gene calls are TRBV4-3 and TRBJ2-1; a possible D gene is TRBD1 (5 bases). The CDR3 contains 14 residues. CDR1 is LGHNA, CDR2 YSLEER, per germline. V lost 0 bases, J lost 8 bases, and 11 bases lay in between.

The chain employs TRBV7-2 and TRBJ2-1; 14 bases line up with TRBD2. V gave up 5 bases and J gave up 9 bases; unmatched junction bases: 12. CDR1 is SGHTA and CDR2 is FQGNSA in the germline V gene. CDR3 size: 17 residues. The CDR3 DNA reads TGTGCCAGCAGCCCCGACTGGACTAGCGGGAGGCGAAGTGAGCAGTTCTTC. Its protein product is CASSPDWTSGRRSEQFF. Supplemented by reference TRBV7-2 and TRBJ2-1, the full variable domain reads GAGVSQSPSNKVTEKGKDVELRCDPISGHTALYWYRQSLGQGLEFLIYFQGNSAPDKSGLPSDRFSAERTGGSVSTLTIQRTQQEDSAVYLCASSPDWTSGRRSEQFFGPGTRLTVL.

V is TRBV2 and J is TRBJ2-1, with 10 bases aligning to TRBD2. The CDR3 loop spans 15 amino acids. Losses at the gene ends were 6 bases for V and 7 bases for J; bases not matched to a gene: 9. Germline CDR1 and CDR2: SNHLY and FYNNEI. CDR3 sequence (DNA): TGTGCCAGCAGCGCAACTAGCGGGGCGCGAAATGAGCAGTTCTTC. It encodes CASSATSGARNEQFF.

The DNA of the CDR3 is TGTGCCAGCAGCGTGTGGCAGGGCTATGGCTACACCTTC. Protein sequence: CASSVWQGYGYTF. The chain recombines TRBV9 with TRBJ1-2; D possibly corresponds to TRBD1 (5 bases). Looked up from germline, CDR1 is SGDLS and CDR2 is YYNGEE. V was cut by 2 bases and J by 4 bases, with 9 bases left in between. CDR3 length equals 13 residues. Complete variable domain (other parts from reference TRBV9 and TRBJ1-2): DSGVTQTPKHLITATGQRVTLRCSPRSGDLSVYWYQQSLDQGLQFLIQYYNGEERAKGNILERFSAQQFPDLHSELNLSSLELGDSALYFCASSVWQGYGYTFGSGTRLTVV.

This clone was found once. The chain couples TRBV7-6 to TRBJ1-2; 8 bases are shared with TRBD1. CDR3 length: 17 residues. In germline, CDR1 is SGHVS, CDR2 FNYEAQ. V dropped 5 bases and J dropped 3; count of bases not matched to a gene: 14. The CDR3, as DNA: TGTGCCAGCAGCCCTAGGGCCAGGGGGCGCGCGGACTATGGCTACACCTTC. Translation gives CASSPRARGRADYGYTF.

The chain couples TRBV6-2 or TRBV6-3 to TRBJ2-7, with 7 positions matching TRBD2. The CDR3 spans 13 residues. J lost 3 bases, V lost 6 bases, and 5 bases had no gene match. Germline V gene data show CDR1 as MNHEY and CDR2 as SVGEGT. CDR3 amino acids: CASRPPGGYEQYF. DNA of the CDR3: TGTGCCAGCAGGCCTCCGGGGGGCTACGAGCAGTACTTC.

The DNA of the CDR3 is TGTGCCAGCAGTCCTTGGAGAGAACCCTACGAGCAGTACTTC. Amino acids: CASSPWREPYEQYF. V is TRBV25-1 and J is TRBJ2-7, with D uncertain. V was pared by 5 bases and J by 2 bases, with 13 bases between. The CDR3 contains 14 residues. CDR1 and CDR2 (germline): MGHDK, SYGVNS.

This clone was seen only once. The chain carries TRBV7-2 and TRBJ1-2, with 7 bases identical to TRBD1. Losses at the gene ends were 6 bases for V and 4 bases for J; bases not matched to a gene: 5. Germline values: CDR1 SGHTA, CDR2 FQGNSA. This CDR3 comprises 13 residues. CDR3: CASRRGQLYGYTF. DNA for the CDR3: TGTGCCAGCAGACGGGGACAGCTCTATGGCTACACCTTC.

The V gene is TRBV6-6, the J gene TRBJ2-6; D call uncertain. Trimming took 6 bases from V and 1 from J, leaving 10 bases between them. The length of the CDR3 is 15 residues. In germline, CDR1 is MNHNY, CDR2 SVGAGI (reference sequence). CDR3 DNA: TGTGCCAGCAGGCCCAGGTTTTCTGGGGCCAACGTCCTGACTTTC. As protein: CASRPRFSGANVLTF.